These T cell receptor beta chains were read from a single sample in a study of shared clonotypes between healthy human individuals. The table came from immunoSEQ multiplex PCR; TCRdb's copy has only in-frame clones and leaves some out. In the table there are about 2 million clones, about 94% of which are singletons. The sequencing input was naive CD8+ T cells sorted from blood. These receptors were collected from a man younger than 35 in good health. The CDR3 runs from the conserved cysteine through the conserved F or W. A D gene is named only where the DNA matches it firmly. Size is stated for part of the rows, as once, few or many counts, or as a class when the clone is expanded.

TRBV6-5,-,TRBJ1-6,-,CASSPSWGGNSPLHF,TGTGCCAGCAGCCCTTCTTGGGGCGGGAATTCACCCCTCCACTTT
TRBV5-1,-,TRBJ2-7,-,CASSFAPDPTYEQYF,TGCGCCAGCAGCTTCGCTCCGGACCCTACCTACGAGCAGTACTTC
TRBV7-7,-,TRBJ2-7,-,CASSLQPMGEQYF,TGTGCTAGCAGCTTACAACCCATGGGAGAGCAGTACTTC
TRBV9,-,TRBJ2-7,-,CASSANPDSSSYEQYF,TGTGCCAGCAGCGCTAACCCCGACAGTAGCTCCTACGAGCAGTACTTC
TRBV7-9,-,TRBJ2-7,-,CASSLSYGTVSYEQYF,TGTGCCAGCAGCTTAAGTTACGGGACGGTCTCCTACGAGCAGTACTTC
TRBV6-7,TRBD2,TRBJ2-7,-,CASSDRGEDYEQYF,TGTGCCAGCAGTGATCGGGGGGAAGACTACGAGCAGTACTTC
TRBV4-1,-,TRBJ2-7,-,CASSQGVGDLGYEQYF,TGCGCCAGCAGCCAAGGTGTGGGAGATCTAGGATACGAGCAGTACTTC
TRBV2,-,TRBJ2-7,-,CASSGGGIYEQYF,TGTGCCAGCAGTGGAGGGGGTATCTACGAGCAGTACTTC
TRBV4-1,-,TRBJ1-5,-,CASSQDGGHQPQHF,TGCGCCAGCAGCCAAGACGGGGGGCATCAGCCCCAGCATTTT
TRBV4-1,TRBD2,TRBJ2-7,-,CASSQLLAGGSYEQYF,TGCGCCAGCAGCCAACTACTAGCGGGAGGCTCCTACGAGCAGTACTTC
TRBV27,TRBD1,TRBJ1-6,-,CASSQPPARTGDSPLHF,TGTGCCAGCAGTCAGCCCCCTGCAAGAACAGGGGATTCACCCCTCCACTTT
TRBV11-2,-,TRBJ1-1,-,CASSLDFLSEAFF,TGTGCCAGCAGCTTAGATTTTCTGAGTGAAGCTTTCTTT
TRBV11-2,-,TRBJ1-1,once,CASSLVVTNTEAFF,TGTGCCAGCAGCTTAGTGGTGACGAACACTGAAGCTTTCTTT
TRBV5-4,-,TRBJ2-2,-,CASSESSGELFF,TGTGCCAGCAGCGAATCCTCCGGGGAGCTGTTTTTT
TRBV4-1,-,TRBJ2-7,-,CASSQVQQGFPYEQYF,TGCGCCAGCAGCCAAGTTCAACAGGGCTTCCCCTACGAGCAGTACTTC
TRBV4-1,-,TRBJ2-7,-,CASSQVPDNSYEQYF,TGCGCCAGCAGCCAAGTTCCGGACAACTCCTACGAGCAGTACTTC
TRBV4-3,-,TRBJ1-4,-,CASSLWGDSLFF,TGCGCCAGCAGTCTTTGGGGAGACTCCCTGTTTTTT
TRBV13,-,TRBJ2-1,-,CASSSRLYNEQFF,TGTGCCAGCAGCTCGCGACTGTACAATGAGCAGTTCTTC
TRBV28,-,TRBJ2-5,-,CASTRFVSPGPEETQYF,TGTGCCAGCACCCGGTTCGTGTCGCCCGGGCCAGAAGAGACCCAGTACTTC
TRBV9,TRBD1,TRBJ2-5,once,CASQGQNQETQYF,TGTGCCAGCCAGGGACAGAACCAAGAGACCCAGTACTTC
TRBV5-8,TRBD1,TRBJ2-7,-,CASSFDHRTGHLYEQYF,TGTGCCAGCAGCTTTGATCACCGGACAGGCCATCTCTACGAGCAGTACTTC
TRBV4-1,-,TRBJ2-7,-,CASSQGGYYEQYF,TGCGCCAGCAGCCAAGGGGGCTACTACGAGCAGTACTTC
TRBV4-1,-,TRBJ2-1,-,CASSLPAPNEQFF,TGCGCCAGCAGCCTCCCCGCCCCAAATGAGCAGTTCTTC
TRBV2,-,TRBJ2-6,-,CASSEASGANVLTF,TGTGCCAGCAGTGAGGCGTCTGGGGCCAACGTCCTGACTTTC
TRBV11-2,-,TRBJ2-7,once,CASSLGGMGPAGNEQYF,TGTGCCAGCAGCTTAGGGGGGATGGGACCCGCTGGCAACGAGCAGTACTTC
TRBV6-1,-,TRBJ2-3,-,CASLGLALDTQYF,TGTGCCAGCCTAGGGCTAGCGCTAGATACGCAGTATTTT
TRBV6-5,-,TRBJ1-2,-,CASSPGGGTSYTF,TGTGCCAGCAGCCCCGGGGGGGGGACCTCCTACACCTTC
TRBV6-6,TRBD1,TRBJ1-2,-,CASETGGSGYTF,TGTGCCAGCGAGACAGGGGGCTCTGGCTACACCTTC
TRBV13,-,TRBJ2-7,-,CASSSHGGSYEQYF,TGTGCCAGCAGCTCCCATGGGGGCTCCTACGAGCAGTACTTC
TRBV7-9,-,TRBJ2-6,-,CASSLVSGANVLTF,TGTGCCAGCAGCTTGGTATCAGGGGCCAACGTCCTGACTTTC
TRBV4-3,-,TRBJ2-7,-,CASSPLQGFSEQYF,TGCGCCAGCAGCCCCCTCCAAGGTTTCTCCGAGCAGTACTTC